Listed here are 18 T cell receptor beta chains from one sample, sequenced in a study of blood T cell repertoires in COVID-19. The assay was immunoSEQ multiplex PCR, and TCRdb's table has in-frame clones only and misses some. This sample has approximately 100,000 clones, with about 87% found just once. Sequencing was done on a sample of peripheral blood. The receptors come from a woman aged 30 to 39 with acute or convalescent COVID-19.

The chain has TRBV5-1 and TRBJ2-3, with unresolved D. Germline values: CDR1 SGHRS, CDR2 YFSETQ. This CDR3 comprises 14 residues. V lost 3 bases and J lost 1, with 9 bases in between. The CDR3 loop reads CASSYDGGTDTQYF. The CDR3 nucleotides read TGCGCCAGCAGCTACGACGGAGGCACAGATACGCAGTATTTT.

The chain combines TRBV5-6 with TRBJ2-5; D is undetermined. The CDR3 is 16 residues long. The V and J ends lost 3 bases and 1 base respectively, with 16 bases between them. Germline V gene sequence: CDR1 SGHDT, CDR2 YYEEEE. The CDR3 nucleotides read TGTGCCAGCAGCTCCCTCACACCTGCCTTCCAAGAGACCCAGTACTTC. Residues: CASSSLTPAFQETQYF.

The count of this clone is one. The V gene is TRBV4-1, the J gene TRBJ2-1, with D tentatively TRBD2 (7 bases). The CDR3 extends over 16 amino acids. V lost 1 base, J lost 6 bases, and 16 bases lay in between. Germline CDR1 and CDR2: MGHRA and YSYEKL. CDR3 sequence reads: CASSQGFVGGRNEQFF. In DNA, the CDR3 is TGCGCCAGCAGCCAAGGATTCGTGGGGGGGCGCAATGAGCAGTTCTTC.

The chain couples TRBV28 to TRBJ1-4; 7 nucleotides align to TRBD1. V trimming: 6 bases; J trimming: 8 bases; junction bases outside the gene matches: 9. Germline V lookup: CDR1 MDHEN, CDR2 SYDVKM. There are 14 residues in the CDR3. The CDR3 DNA is TGTGCCAGCAGCCTAGGGGGCGAGCGGGAAAAACTGTTTTTT. Translated: CASSLGGEREKLFF.

The chain has TRBV7-9 and TRBJ2-5; tentatively, D is TRBD2 (7 bases). CDR3 size: 15 residues. The germline gives CDR1 SEHNR, CDR2 FQNEAQ (reference sequence). V lost 8 bases and J 0 bases, leaving 16 bases between the germline ends. The CDR3 is CASEDAGGHQETQYF. CDR3 nucleotide sequence: TGTGCCAGCGAAGACGCCGGGGGGCACCAAGAGACCCAGTACTTC. Together with reference TRBV7-9 and TRBJ2-5, the CDR3 gives the full variable domain: DTGVSQNPRHKITKRGQNVTFRCDPISEHNRLYWYRQTLGQGPEFLTYFQNEAQLEKSRLLSDRFSAERPKGSFSTLEIQRTEQGDSAMYLCASEDAGGHQETQYFGPGTRLLVL.

The chain has TRBV13 and TRBJ1-2; 7 positions match TRBD1. Germline CDR1 PRHDT, CDR2 FYEKMQ (reference sequence). J lost 2 bases, V lost 0 bases, and 6 bases had no gene match. The CDR3 loop spans 16 amino acids. CDR3 sequence: CASSLGGTERNYGYTF. The CDR3 DNA is TGTGCCAGCAGCTTAGGAGGGACAGAGCGAAACTATGGCTACACCTTC.

This chain connects TRBV14 to TRBJ2-3; 8 bases are a match to TRBD2. The CDR3 extends over 16 amino acids. Germline V gene lookup returns CDR1 SGHDN and CDR2 FVKESK. V was pared by 1 base and J by 2 bases, with 5 bases of the junction left unmatched. This CDR3 is CASSQARGGTTDTQYF. CDR3 bases: TGTGCCAGCAGCCAAGCCCGCGGGGGGACCACAGATACGCAGTATTTT.

The chain is built from TRBV2 and TRBJ1-2; TRBD1 might be the D (6 bases). The CDR3 is 14 residues long. With 6 bases removed from V and 7 bases from J, the gap between germline ends came to 18 bases. Germline CDR1 reads SNHLY; CDR2 reads FYNNEI. CDR3 sequence: CASSLTGGASGYTF. CDR3 nucleotides: TGTGCCAGCAGCCTTACTGGGGGCGCGAGTGGCTACACCTTC.

This chain uses TRBV12-3 or TRBV12-4 with TRBJ2-1; the D is unclear. This CDR3 is 13 amino acids long. V gave up 5 bases and J gave up 5 bases, with 10 bases separating them. CDR3 amino acids: CASSLRGNNEQFF. CDR3 DNA sequence: TGTGCCAGCAGTCTCCGAGGTAACAATGAGCAGTTCTTC.

J is TRBJ2-7 and V is TRBV9; D is possibly TRBD1 (5 bases). The CDR3 length is 13 residues. Trimming took off 2 bases at V and 6 bases at J, with 12 bases between the two ends. Per the germline V gene, CDR1 is SGDLS and CDR2 is YYNGEE. The chain's CDR3 is CASSVESRGEQYF. For the CDR3, the DNA is TGTGCCAGCAGCGTGGAATCAAGGGGCGAGCAGTACTTC.

The chain has TRBV27 and TRBJ2-7; 11 bases line up with TRBD2. V was pared by 3 bases and J by 9 bases, with 7 bases of the junction left unmatched. The V gene's germline CDR1 is MNHEY and CDR2 SMNVEV (reference sequence). This CDR3 is built from 14 residues. The CDR3 sequence: CASSFGSGTSGQYF. CDR3 in DNA: TGTGCCAGCAGTTTTGGCTCCGGGACTAGCGGGCAGTACTTC.

V usage is TRBV28 and J usage is TRBJ2-7, with 10 bases that match TRBD1. Germline CDR1 MDHEN, CDR2 SYDVKM. V was clipped by 6 bases and J by 2 bases; unmatched bases: 7. CDR3 length: 15 residues. Here the CDR3 DNA reads TGTGCCAGCAGAGAAGACAGGGGGCCTACCTACGAGCAGTACTTC. Amino acid sequence: CASREDRGPTYEQYF.

The chain carries TRBV30 and TRBJ1-4; 7 positions match TRBD1. The trim removed 1 base at V and 8 bases at J, leaving 4 bases unmatched. Germline V lookup: CDR1 GTSNPN, CDR2 SVGIG (reference sequence). The CDR3 contains 13 residues. The CDR3 nucleotides are TGTGCCTGGAGTGGGGGACAGCCCGAAAAACTGTTTTTT. This encodes CAWSGGQPEKLFF.

The table lists this clone with a count of one. The chain links TRBV9 to TRBJ1-3; tentatively, D is TRBD1 (6 bases). Trimming pared 4 bases from V and 3 bases from J, leaving 14 bases between. The CDR3 has 15 residues. Germline V CDR1 and CDR2: SGDLS, YYNGEE. The CDR3 protein is CASSLTQGFGNTIYF. For the CDR3, the DNA is TGTGCCAGCAGCCTTACCCAGGGGTTTGGAAACACCATATATTTT. The variable domain in full, completed from reference TRBV9 and TRBJ1-3, reads DSGVTQTPKHLITATGQRVTLRCSPRSGDLSVYWYQQSLDQGLQFLIQYYNGEERAKGNILERFSAQQFPDLHSELNLSSLELGDSALYFCASSLTQGFGNTIYFGEGSWLTVV.

The chain carries TRBV2 and TRBJ1-2, with D perhaps TRBD1 (5 bases). Trimming removed 4 bases from V and 7 bases from J, with 10 bases in between. Germline loops: CDR1 SNHLY, CDR2 FYNNEI. The CDR3 sequence is 12 residues long. This CDR3 is CASSGQWGGYTF. The CDR3 region has the DNA TGTGCCAGCAGTGGACAGTGGGGTGGCTACACCTTC.

The chain uses TRBV9 and TRBJ1-1; 7 nucleotides align to TRBD1. The CDR3 contains 18 residues. Germline loops: CDR1 SGDLS, CDR2 YYNGEE. The V gene end was trimmed by 0 bases and the J gene end by 5 bases; junction bases not matched to a gene: 16. The CDR3 loop reads CASSVDPVLGDSQTEAFF. CDR3 coding DNA: TGTGCCAGCAGCGTAGACCCAGTACTCGGGGACAGTCAAACTGAAGCTTTCTTT.

This clone was found a few times. This rearrangement joins TRBV7-9 to TRBJ1-4, with D maybe TRBD1 (5 bases). There are 14 residues in the CDR3. Between the trimmed V and J ends, which lost 5 bases and 8 bases, there was a span of 15 bases. CDR1 and CDR2 from the germline V gene are SEHNR and FQNEAQ (reference sequence). The CDR3: CASSQGVGGEKLFF. The CDR3 DNA reads as TGTGCCAGCAGCCAAGGGGTTGGTGGCGAAAAACTGTTTTTT.

This clone has more than one count but fewer than ten. The chain recombines TRBV6-5 with TRBJ1-2; 10 bases map to TRBD1. The CDR3 sequence is 12 residues long. Germline values: CDR1 MNHEY, CDR2 SVGAGI. V trimming: 8 bases; J trimming: 7 bases; junction bases outside the gene matches: 4. The CDR3 nucleotides are TGTGCCAGCCGAGGGACAGGGGCTGGCTACACCTTC. It codes for CASRGTGAGYTF.